The table lists the clone carrying this TCR beta chain with many counts. RNA transcripts provided the source from which TCR beta CDR3 regions were amplified. The TCR CDR3 first-round RT-PCR relied on the HTBI primer set. TCRdb fed the multiplex PCR reads into MiXCR, producing one record per CDR3 protein. The sample lists 300,000 or so distinct CDR3 sequences, around 16% occurring once. CDR3 size: 12 residues. Germline-derived CDR1 and CDR2 are SGHAT and FQNNGV. Trimming took off 5 bases at V and 11 bases at J, with 15 bases between the two ends. This sample was taken from a study of T cells in Graves' hyperthyroidism and ophthalmopathy.

The chain uses TRBV11-2 and TRBJ1-1; D is perhaps TRBD1 (5 bases). The sequence derives from a man younger than 45 with Graves' hyperthyroidism. Input material: blood. CDR3 coding DNA: TGTGCCAGCAGCCCGCTGGGGGGTGGCGCTTTCTTT. Protein sequence: CASSPLGGGAFF.